Each of the 3 T cell receptor beta chains below was sequenced from the same sample in a study of blood T cell repertoires in COVID-19. Repertoires were generated with immunoSEQ multiplex PCR, while TCRdb's copy carries only in-frame clones and drops some. The sample has about 140,000 clones, approximately 86% seen once; the top ten hold approximately 5.4%. Material for sequencing was peripheral blood. The source is a human donor in a cohort sampled during active COVID-19.

This rearrangement joins TRBV27 to TRBJ1-2; TRBD1 might be the D (6 bases). V lost 5 bases, J lost 2 bases, and 15 bases lay in between. The CDR3 sequence is 15 residues long. Germline CDR1 is MNHEY and CDR2 is SMNVEV (reference sequence). The CDR3 DNA reads as TGTGCCAGCAGTAGGGTGGGAAGGGGGAACTATGGCTACACCTTC. It yields the protein CASSRVGRGNYGYTF.

The J gene is TRBJ1-2, the V gene TRBV28; D gene unclear. Germline V gene data show CDR1 as MDHEN and CDR2 as SYDVKM. The CDR3 extends over 10 amino acids. Trimming left V 6 bases short and J 6 bases short, with 5 bases between. The CDR3 DNA follows: TGTGCCAGCAGCTCAGATGGCTACACCTTC. Encoded protein: CASSSDGYTF.

The chain employs TRBV20-1 and TRBJ2-7; 10 bases are shared with TRBD2. This CDR3 has 15 amino acids. V lost 3 bases and J lost 4; bases outside the gene matches: 9. Germline V gives CDR1 DFQATT, CDR2 SNEGSKA (reference sequence). The CDR3 DNA is TGCAGTGCTAGTAAAGCAACTAGCGGGGCTTACGAGCAGTACTTC. It encodes CSASKATSGAYEQYF.